The present T cell receptor beta chain was sequenced within a study of cytomegalovirus exposure and HLA in healthy donors (dated by TCRdb to the late 2010s). Regarding the complete study: According to an earlier analysis of 587 of the donors, about 170 million T cells yielded over 90 million unique TCR beta sequences and roughly 280 Gb of sequence data. Donor age, sex, ethnicity and CMV serostatus were compiled together with the repertoire data. To predict cytomegalovirus infection status, the study combined high-throughput TCR immunosequencing, statistical association of individual TCRs with disease status, and machine learning. Genome-wide SNP genotypes for about 60% of the roughly 700 donors were used in a later genetic analysis, which treated that subset as a discovery cohort. In a later analysis, previously published TCR beta repertoires from several hundred donors were re-analyzed and high-resolution HLA genotyping was added so that TCR occurrence patterns could be studied. The study aimed to test whether signatures of past pathogen exposure could be identified by cataloging public T cell receptors. Typing coverage varied by locus: roughly 620-630 donors for A, B, C, DRB1 and DQB1; about 520 for DQA1; about 570 for DPA1; about 450 for DPB1. The later analysis used no new phenotypic data to find candidate immune exposures, relying instead on TCR beta sequences and their occurrence across donors. To decide whether each TCR beta V gene segment behaved as functional or pseudogenic, an earlier analysis of approximately 620 of the donors relied on high-throughput TCR beta sequencing. Among the roughly 400 genotyped donors, around 81% belonged to the genetic ancestry cluster associated with self-reported Caucasian donors. In addition to the first cohort of roughly 700 subjects, a separate validation cohort of about 120 different subjects was used. Both class I and class II loci were covered by HLA typing, at four-digit resolution. Every discovery cohort repertoire had been produced on one sequencing platform. Five DR-DQ haplotypes were treated as single units for association and clustering because of strong linkage in the cohort. An early release that covered several hundred HLA-typed donors contained about 290 gigabases of sequencing data and about 93 million unique TCR sequences. Among almost 400 genotyped donors of the cohort, an average of around 240,000 unique TCR beta nucleotide sequences were sequenced per donor, 15% to 20% of them non-productive. Using immunosequencing, the study profiled T cell repertoires from about 650 subjects and related those repertoires to cytomegalovirus serostatus. Summary of the overall study and its limitations: A further reported finding was that TCR beta sequences accurately predicted the HLA-A and HLA-B alleles for most subjects in the first cohort. In an earlier analysis of some 500 of the donors, most TCR beta V segments appeared in productive rearrangements about 90% or about 30% of the time, broadly matching IMGT annotations. Some IMGT-functional V segments, including TRBV6-2 and TRBV6-3, could not be distinguished by the 87-base-pair reads and were therefore excluded. CMV serostatus was the only immune exposure information available for the cohort. In vitro tests confirmed that three of the cytomegalovirus-associated TCR beta chains recognize cytomegalovirus antigens. In the study, about 150 TCR beta chains were listed as associated with cytomegalovirus. It was suggested by the authors that the approach could potentially be generalized to other disease states and immunological phenotypes. While some public TCRs were present in many individuals, most TCR sequences turned up only very rarely across donors. Compared with the roughly 600-donor mean, donors in an Asian-associated ancestry cluster had fewer N-insertions in productive TCRs, according to a later genetic analysis. A later analysis found that TCR association rates varied across HLA loci, with DRB1 alleles showing the most associated TCRs and HLA-C alleles the fewest. According to a later analysis, parvovirus B19, influenza, CMV and Epstein-Barr virus appeared linked to several top co-occurrence clusters. Seventeen rarely observed V segments, including chromosome 9 orphons, were excluded from the earlier analysis of several hundred of the donors because counts were too low. Roughly uniform sequencing depth across donors was assumed in presence/absence analyses, although this assumption may not hold. A later analysis associated some 17,000 TCR beta sequences with specific HLA alleles at a false discovery rate of 0.05. A cluster of highly shared sequence variants was judged likely to be a technical artifact of the sequencing pipeline. This cohort had only TCR beta chains sequenced, and the lack of alpha or paired-chain data limited which features could be detected. V-gene and J-gene trimming of TCR beta chains was associated with a missense DCLRE1C variant in a later genetic analysis, and the association was replicated in an independent cohort. Correlated functional status among segregating V segments might be attributable to linkage disequilibrium, but an unknown experimental factor could not be ruled out. In a later analysis, HLA-associated TCR beta chains were found to be more clonally expanded and to have lower generation probabilities than equally common non-associated chains. Because HLA typing was missing for some donors at each locus, association tests included only the typed subset. Most CMV-associated TCR beta chains appeared to be HLA-restricted in a later analysis, and the HLA associations seemed to be driven largely by CMV exposure. When HLA alleles, especially DR and DQ, strongly co-occurred, TCR associations were difficult to assign to individual alleles. The classifier was reported to diagnose cytomegalovirus status with high specificity and sensitivity in both the original and validation cohorts.

A remark on this clone: Its binding antigen is unknown. There are no base qualities to consult, and no much larger clone falls within one base.

The library was produced with the immunoSEQ multiplex PCR assay. For the multiplex PCR, a mixture combining 60 forward primers for TCR Vbeta segments and 13 reverse primers for TCR Jbeta segments was used. A multiplex PCR assay on genomic DNA amplified the CDR3 region of rearranged TCR beta genes. The amplified TCR beta libraries were sequenced on the Illumina HiSeq System as 87-base-pair reads. In the paper's pipeline: A later analysis counted about 80 million unique TCR beta chains across the 666 repertoires, and around 9.9 million of these chains were shared by at least two donors. Raw reads were error-corrected and collapsed into unique sequences by a nearest-neighbor algorithm in which closely related sequences were merged to remove PCR and sequencing errors. V, D and J gene segments were assigned by aligning CDR3 sequences to IMGT reference sequences. For a sequence to be retained, a match of at least six nucleotides was required to both a V gene segment and a J gene segment. Rearrangements were called productive when the CDR3 lacked stop codons and stayed in frame with V and J; all others were non-productive. CDR3 was defined according to IMGT convention as the region running from the second conserved V-encoded cysteine to the conserved J-encoded phenylalanine. In an earlier analysis of 587 of the donors, sequences lacking an unambiguous match to a single V gene segment were excluded. In an earlier analysis of several hundred of the donors, a V segment was called functional when productive rearrangements were above 56.7%, and segregating when the standard deviation between donors exceeded 5%. A statistical classification framework was developed to diagnose cytomegalovirus status using the catalog of TCR beta chain sequences. V and J gene assignment, in a later analysis, came from comparing TCR nucleotide sequences with IMGT/GENE-DB human TR gene sequences. A later analysis assigned CDR3 sequences and most-parsimonious VDJ recombination scenarios with the TCRdist pipeline. A later analysis defined each TCR beta chain by its CDR3 amino acid sequence plus V-gene family, and excluded reads lacking a unique V-gene family. As a way to deal with suspected cross-contamination and a sequencing artifact, a later analysis dropped approximately 570 nucleotide sequences that were highly shared and had low generation probability. For each public chain, a later analysis derived a clonal expansion index from normalized ranks of inferred template counts within each repertoire. In a later analysis, generation probabilities were computed using a VDJ recombination model fitted to out-of-frame rearrangements, and the results were checked against IGoR. Hypergeometric tests were used in a later analysis to score TCR-TCR, TCR-HLA and TCR-CMV co-occurrence, with a repertoire-size bias correction applied to the TCR pairs. To estimate false discovery rates, a later analysis permuted the HLA or CMV assignments 20 times. A later analysis grouped co-occurring TCRs with DBSCAN, adding TCRdist sequence similarity when clustering within HLA-allele-positive subsets. For co-occurrence clustering, repertoires with fewer than 30,000 or more than 120,000 public chains were excluded, along with several repertoires with anomalous nucleotide sharing. The table was pulled from immuneACCESS by TCRdb, which kept in-frame rearrangements only. Such tables lose some clones; where checked, under half of the loss comes from unresolved V genes, and the rest has no known cause. The V and J calls and clone size were taken over from that table, and D and trimming were inferred from the DNA. Across this sample there are 150,000 to 200,000 clones, with about four fifths seen only once. The top ten clones comprise 2% to 2.5% of the sample.

At the junction V is shortened by 1 base and J by 0 bases; bases outside the gene matches: 3. The germline V gene (reference sequence) provides CDR1 MNHNY and CDR2 SVGAGI. The CDR3 numbers 16 residues from cysteine through phenylalanine. Just the 48-base CDR3 DNA is kept, in frame starting at base 1. The cohort consisted of 600 to 750 healthy bone marrow donors. At the time of sampling, every cohort member was nominally healthy, though immune exposures that went unrecorded were likely present. The donor was CMV seronegative and was included in the group of several hundred seronegative cohort members. Each donor provided a peripheral blood sample, and peripheral blood mononuclear cells were used for TCR beta sequencing. The Qiagen DNeasy Blood Extraction Kit was used to extract genomic DNA from the blood cell samples.

This sequence originates from a male donor in good health and CMV-seronegative. The specimen was PBMCs. Recombination joined TRBV6-6 with TRBJ2-4; 7 bases in the middle match TRBD2. The DNA sequence is given as TGTGCCAGCAGTTACTTGGGGGGGGGAGCCAAAAACATTCAGTACTTC. This translates into CASSYLGGGAKNIQYF.